Below, one TCR beta chain is given with its context. This specimen belongs to a study of technical replicates of blood from a few donors. The CDR3 covers 13 residues. Germline V lookup: CDR1 GTSNPN, CDR2 SVGIG (reference sequence). The V gene end was trimmed by 0 bases and the J gene end by 8 bases; junction bases not matched to a gene: 5. TCRdb's copy holds only in-frame clones and misses some; the assay was immunoSEQ multiplex PCR. The profile shows 64,000 or so clones, around 97% of them singletons. The specimen was T cells isolated from PBMCs. The chain recombines TRBV30 with TRBJ2-3; 7 positions agree with TRBD1. This TCR was recovered from a human donor in good health. CDR3 sequence reads: CAWSVLDRSTQYF. Here the CDR3 DNA reads TGTGCCTGGAGTGTATTGGACAGGAGTACGCAGTATTTT.